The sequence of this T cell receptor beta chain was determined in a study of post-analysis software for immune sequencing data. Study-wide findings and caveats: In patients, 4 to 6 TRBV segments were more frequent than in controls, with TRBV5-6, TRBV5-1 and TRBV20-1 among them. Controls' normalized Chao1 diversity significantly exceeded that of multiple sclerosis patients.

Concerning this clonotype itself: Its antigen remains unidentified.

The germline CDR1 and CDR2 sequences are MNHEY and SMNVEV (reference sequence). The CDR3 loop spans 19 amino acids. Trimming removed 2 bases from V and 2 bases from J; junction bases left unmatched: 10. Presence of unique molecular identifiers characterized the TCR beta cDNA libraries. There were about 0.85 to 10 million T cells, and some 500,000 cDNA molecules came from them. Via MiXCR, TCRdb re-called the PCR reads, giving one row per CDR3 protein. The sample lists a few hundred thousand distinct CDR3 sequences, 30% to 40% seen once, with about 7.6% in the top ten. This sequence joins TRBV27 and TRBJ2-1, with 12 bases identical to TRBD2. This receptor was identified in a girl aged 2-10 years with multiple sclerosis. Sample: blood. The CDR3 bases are TGTGCCAGCAGTTTAAGGGCTAGCGGGAGGGCACAGCCCTACAATGAGCAGTTCTTC. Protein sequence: CASSLRASGRAQPYNEQFF.